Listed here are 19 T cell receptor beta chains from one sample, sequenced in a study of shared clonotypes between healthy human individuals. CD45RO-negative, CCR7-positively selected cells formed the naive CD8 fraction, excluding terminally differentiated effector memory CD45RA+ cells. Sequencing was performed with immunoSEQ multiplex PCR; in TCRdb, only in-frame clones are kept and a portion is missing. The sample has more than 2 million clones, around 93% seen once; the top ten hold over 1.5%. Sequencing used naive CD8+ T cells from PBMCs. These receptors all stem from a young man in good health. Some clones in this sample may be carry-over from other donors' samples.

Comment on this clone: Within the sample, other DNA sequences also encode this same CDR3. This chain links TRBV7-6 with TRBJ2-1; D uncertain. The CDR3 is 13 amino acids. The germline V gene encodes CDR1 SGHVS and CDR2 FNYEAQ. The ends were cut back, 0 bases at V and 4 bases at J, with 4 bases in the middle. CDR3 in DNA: TGTGCCAGCAGCTTAGCCAGTTACAATGAGCAGTTCTTC. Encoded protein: CASSLASYNEQFF.

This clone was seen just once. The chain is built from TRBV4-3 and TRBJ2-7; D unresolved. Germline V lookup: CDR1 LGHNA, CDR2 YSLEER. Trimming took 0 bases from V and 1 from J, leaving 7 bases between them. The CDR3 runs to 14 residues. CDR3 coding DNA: TGCGCCAGCAGCCAAGATAGAAGGTCCTACGAGCAGTACTTC. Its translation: CASSQDRRSYEQYF.

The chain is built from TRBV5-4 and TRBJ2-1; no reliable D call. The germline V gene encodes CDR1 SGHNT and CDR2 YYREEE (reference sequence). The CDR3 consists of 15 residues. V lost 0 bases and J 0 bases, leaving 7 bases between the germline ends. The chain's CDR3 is CASSLGWSSYNEQFF. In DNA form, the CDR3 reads TGTGCCAGCAGCTTGGGCTGGAGCTCCTACAATGAGCAGTTCTTC.

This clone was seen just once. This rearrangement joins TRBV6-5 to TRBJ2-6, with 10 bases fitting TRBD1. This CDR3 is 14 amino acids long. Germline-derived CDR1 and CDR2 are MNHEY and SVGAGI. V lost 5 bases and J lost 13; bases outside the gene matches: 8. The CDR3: CASSAGTGVRVLTF. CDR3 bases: TGTGCCAGCAGTGCCGGGACAGGGGTTCGTGTCCTGACTTTC.

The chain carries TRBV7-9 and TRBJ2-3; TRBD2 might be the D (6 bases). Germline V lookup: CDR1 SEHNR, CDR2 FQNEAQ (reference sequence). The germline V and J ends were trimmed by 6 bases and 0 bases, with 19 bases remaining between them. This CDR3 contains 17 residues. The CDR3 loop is CASSLLGGSPSTDTQYF. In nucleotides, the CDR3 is TGTGCCAGCAGTCTCCTAGGAGGGAGCCCTAGCACAGATACGCAGTATTTT.

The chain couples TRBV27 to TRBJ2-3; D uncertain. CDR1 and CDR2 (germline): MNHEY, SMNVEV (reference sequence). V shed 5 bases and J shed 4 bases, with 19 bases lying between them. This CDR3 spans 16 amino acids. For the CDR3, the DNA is TGTGCCAGCAGTCTACTTCGTAGCAATGGGGCAGATACGCAGTATTTT. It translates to CASSLLRSNGADTQYF.

CDR3 residues: CASSSHPKGMDQPQHF. CDR3 DNA: TGTGCCAGCTCGTCCCACCCGAAGGGGATGGATCAGCCCCAGCATTTT. The J gene is TRBJ1-5, the V gene TRBV18, with D possibly matching TRBD1 (5 bases). Trimming left V 6 bases short and J 5 bases short, with 20 bases between. CDR1 and CDR2 (germline): KGHSH, LQKENI. This CDR3 spans 16 amino acids.

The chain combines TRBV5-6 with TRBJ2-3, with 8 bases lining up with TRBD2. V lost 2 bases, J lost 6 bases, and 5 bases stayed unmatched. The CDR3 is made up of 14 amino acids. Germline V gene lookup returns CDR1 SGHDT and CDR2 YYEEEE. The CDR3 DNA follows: TGTGCCAGCAGCTTACTACTAGCGGCGGATACGCAGTATTTT. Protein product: CASSLLLAADTQYF.

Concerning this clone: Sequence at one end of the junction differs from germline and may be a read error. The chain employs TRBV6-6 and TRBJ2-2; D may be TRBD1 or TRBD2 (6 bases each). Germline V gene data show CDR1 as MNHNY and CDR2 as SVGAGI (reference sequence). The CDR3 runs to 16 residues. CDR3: CASRPEGVWNAGELFF. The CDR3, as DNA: TGTGCCAGCAGGCCGGAGGGGGTTTGGAACGCCGGGGAGCTGTTTTTT.

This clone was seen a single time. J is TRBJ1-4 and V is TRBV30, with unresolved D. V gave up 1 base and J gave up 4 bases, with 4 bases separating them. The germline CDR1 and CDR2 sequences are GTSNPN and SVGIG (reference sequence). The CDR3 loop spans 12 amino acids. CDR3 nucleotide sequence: TGTGCCTGGAGTGGGCTTAATGAAAAACTGTTTTTT. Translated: CAWSGLNEKLFF.

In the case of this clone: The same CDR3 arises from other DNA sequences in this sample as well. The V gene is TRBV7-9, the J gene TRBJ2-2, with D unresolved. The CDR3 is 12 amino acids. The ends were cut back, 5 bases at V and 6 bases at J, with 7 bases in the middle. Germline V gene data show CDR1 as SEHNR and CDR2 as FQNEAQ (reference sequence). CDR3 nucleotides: TGTGCCAGCAGCCCTCCTCCCGGGGAGCTGTTTTTT. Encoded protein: CASSPPPGELFF.

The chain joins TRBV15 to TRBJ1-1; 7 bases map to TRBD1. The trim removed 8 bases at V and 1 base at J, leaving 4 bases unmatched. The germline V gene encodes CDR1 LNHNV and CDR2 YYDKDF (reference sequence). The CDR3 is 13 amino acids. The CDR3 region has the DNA TGTGCCACCCGGGACAGATCGAACACTGAAGCTTTCTTT. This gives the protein CATRDRSNTEAFF.

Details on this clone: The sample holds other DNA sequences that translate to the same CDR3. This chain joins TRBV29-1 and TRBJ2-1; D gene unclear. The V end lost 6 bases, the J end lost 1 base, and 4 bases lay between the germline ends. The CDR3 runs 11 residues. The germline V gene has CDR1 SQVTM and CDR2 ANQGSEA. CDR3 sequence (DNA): TGCAGCGTCGCTTCCTACAATGAGCAGTTCTTC. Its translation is CSVASYNEQFF.

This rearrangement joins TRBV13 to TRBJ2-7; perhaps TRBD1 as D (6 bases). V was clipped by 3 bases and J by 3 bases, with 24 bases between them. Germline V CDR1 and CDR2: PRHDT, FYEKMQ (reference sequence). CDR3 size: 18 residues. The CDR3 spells CASSFSAKAGTLIYEQYF. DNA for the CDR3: TGTGCCAGCAGCTTTTCGGCTAAGGCAGGGACACTGATCTACGAGCAGTACTTC.

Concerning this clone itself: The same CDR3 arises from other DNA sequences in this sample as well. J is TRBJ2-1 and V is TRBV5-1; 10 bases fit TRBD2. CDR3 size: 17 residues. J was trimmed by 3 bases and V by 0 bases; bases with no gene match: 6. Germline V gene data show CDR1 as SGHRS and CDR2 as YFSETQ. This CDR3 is CASSLAGLAGVYNEQFF. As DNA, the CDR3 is TGCGCCAGCAGCTTGGCCGGTCTAGCGGGAGTCTACAATGAGCAGTTCTTC.

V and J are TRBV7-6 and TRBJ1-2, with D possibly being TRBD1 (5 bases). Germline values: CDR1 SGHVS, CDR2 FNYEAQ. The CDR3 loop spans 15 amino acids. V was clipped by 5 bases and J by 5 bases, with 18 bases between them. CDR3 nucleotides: TGTGCCAGCAGCCCGCGTGGGGCAGGGTTATATGGCTACACCTTC. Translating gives CASSPRGAGLYGYTF.

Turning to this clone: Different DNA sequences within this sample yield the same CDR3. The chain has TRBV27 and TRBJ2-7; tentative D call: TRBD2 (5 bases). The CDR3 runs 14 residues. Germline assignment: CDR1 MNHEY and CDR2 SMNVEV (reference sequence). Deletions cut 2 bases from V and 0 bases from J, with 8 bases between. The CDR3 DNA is TGTGCCAGCAGTTTAATAGGGAGCTCCTACGAGCAGTACTTC. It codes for CASSLIGSSYEQYF.

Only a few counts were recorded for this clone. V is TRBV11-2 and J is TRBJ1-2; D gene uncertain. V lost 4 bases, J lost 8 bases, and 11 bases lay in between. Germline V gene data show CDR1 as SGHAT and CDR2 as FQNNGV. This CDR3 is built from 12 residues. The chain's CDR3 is CASSWREGGYTF. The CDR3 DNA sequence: TGTGCCAGCAGCTGGAGGGAGGGAGGCTACACCTTC. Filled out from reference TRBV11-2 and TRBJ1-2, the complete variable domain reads EAGVAQSPRYKIIEKRQSVAFWCNPISGHATLYWYQQILGQGPKLLIQFQNNGVVDDSQLPKDRFSAERLKGVDSTLKIQPAKLEDSAVYLCASSWREGGYTFGSGTRLTVV.

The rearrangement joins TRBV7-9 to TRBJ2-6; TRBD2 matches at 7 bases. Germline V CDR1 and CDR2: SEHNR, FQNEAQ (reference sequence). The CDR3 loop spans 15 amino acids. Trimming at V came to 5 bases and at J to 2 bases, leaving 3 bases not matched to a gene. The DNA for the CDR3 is TGTGCCAGCAGCCCGGGGGGAACTGGGGCCAACGTCCTGACTTTC. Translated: CASSPGGTGANVLTF.